Described below is a single T cell receptor beta chain sequence and its context. These data belong to a study of blood T cell repertoires in COVID-19. Assay used: immunoSEQ multiplex PCR; TCRdb lists only in-frame clones, some missing. The sample carries fewer than 450,000 clones, less than 95% recorded once. The recovered donors of Cohort 3 showed two negative PCRs, clearance, or symptom resolution. This CDR3 is built from 14 residues. With 2 bases clipped from V and 7 bases from J, the junction kept 6 bases outside the gene matches. CDR1 is SEHNR and CDR2 is FQNEAQ in the germline V gene (reference sequence).

This TCR derives from a man between 18 and 35 years old who had recovered from COVID-19. Sequenced sample: PBMCs or T cells enriched from blood (not recorded which). The chain couples TRBV7-9 to TRBJ1-1; 8 bases are a match to TRBD1. CDR3 region: CASSLNGQGIEAFF. CDR3 DNA sequence: TGTGCCAGCAGCTTAAATGGACAGGGTATTGAAGCTTTCTTT.